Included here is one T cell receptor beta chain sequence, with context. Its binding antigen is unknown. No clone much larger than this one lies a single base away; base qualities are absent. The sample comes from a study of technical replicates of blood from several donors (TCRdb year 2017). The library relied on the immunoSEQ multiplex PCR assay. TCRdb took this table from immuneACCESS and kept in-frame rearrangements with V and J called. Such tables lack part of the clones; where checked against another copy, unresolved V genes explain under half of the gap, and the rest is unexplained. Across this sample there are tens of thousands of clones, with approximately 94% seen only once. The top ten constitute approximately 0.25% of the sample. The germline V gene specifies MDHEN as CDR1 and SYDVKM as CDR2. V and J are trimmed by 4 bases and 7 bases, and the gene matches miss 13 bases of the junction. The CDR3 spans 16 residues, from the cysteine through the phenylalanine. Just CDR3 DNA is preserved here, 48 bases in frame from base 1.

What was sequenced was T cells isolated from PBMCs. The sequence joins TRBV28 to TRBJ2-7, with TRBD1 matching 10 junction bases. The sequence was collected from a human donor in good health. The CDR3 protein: CASSSLGQGGHREQYF. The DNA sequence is TGTGCCAGCAGTTCCCTAGGACAGGGGGGCCATCGGGAGCAGTACTTC.